Each of the 24 T cell receptor beta chains below was sequenced from the same sample in a study of blood T cells in healthy people across ages. For the second PCR, which ran for about 6 to 11 cycles, a sample-barcoded 5' primer and a J-beta primer mix were used. TCRdb processed the 5' RACE reads anew with MiXCR; each CDR3 protein has one entry. This sample has 790,000 or so distinct CDR3 sequences, with 46% found just once. The specimen was blood. The receptors come from a man older than 75 in good health.

V usage is TRBV4-2 and J usage is TRBJ2-1, with TRBD2 as a possible D gene (6 bases). The CDR3 totals 15 residues. The germline V and J ends were trimmed by 6 bases and 10 bases, with 22 bases remaining between them. Germline CDR1 reads LGHNA; CDR2 reads YNFKEQ. The CDR3 coding sequence is TGTGCCAGCAGTCCCCTAGGGACTCAGCAGAAGGAGCAGTTCTTC. Its translation is CASSPLGTQQKEQFF.

For this clonotype: This may stem from a read error, because a much larger clone lies one nucleotide away. The genes are TRBV21-1 and TRBJ2-4; no DNA check was done on the table's D call, TRBD2. TRBV21-1 is a listed pseudogene. This CDR3 spans 18 amino acids. The CDR3 nucleotides are TGTGCCAGCAACAAAGGGGGGAGACGGGAGAGTCCCAAAAACATTCAGTACTTC. Residues: CASNKGGRRESPKNIQYF.

The chain employs TRBV29-1 and TRBJ2-3; a possible D gene is TRBD2 (6 bases). Per the germline V gene, CDR1 is SQVTM and CDR2 is ANQGSEA. With 8 bases removed from V and 6 bases from J, the gap between germline ends came to 18 bases. CDR3 length: 13 amino acids. The chain's CDR3 is CSLKGGGEDTQYF. CDR3 coding DNA: TGCAGCCTAAAGGGAGGCGGGGAGGATACGCAGTATTTT.

The rearrangement joins TRBV2 to TRBJ2-5, with 9 bases matching TRBD2. The J segment lost 11 bases and the V segment lost 10 bases, leaving 14 bases of the junction unmatched. CDR3 length equals 13 residues. CDR1 is SNHLY, CDR2 FYNNEI, per germline. CDR3 bases: TGTGCCACCCGGACTAGCGCGTACAATGGGCAGTACTTC. Residues: CATRTSAYNGQYF.

The V gene is TRBV29-1, the J gene TRBJ2-7, with 10 bases fitting TRBD1. TRBJ2-5 explains the end of the DNA better; the J call may be wrong. The germline V gene has CDR1 SQVTM and CDR2 ANQGSEA. CDR3 size: 16 residues. The CDR3 sequence: CSVEDRTGGIGETQYF. For the CDR3, the DNA is TGCAGCGTTGAAGATAGGACAGGGGGTATCGGGGAGACCCAGTACTTC.

The chain is built from TRBV20-1 and TRBJ1-2; the D is unclear. This CDR3 is built from 12 residues. The germline V gene has CDR1 DFQATT and CDR2 SNEGSKA (reference sequence). In nucleotides, the CDR3 is TGCAGCACATATTCCTCTAACTATGGCTACACCTTC. This codes for CSTYSSNYGYTF.

The chain uses TRBV5-1 and TRBJ2-1; 10 bases align to TRBD2. This CDR3 has 17 amino acids. The germline V gene encodes CDR1 SGHRS and CDR2 YFSETQ. V dropped 0 bases and J dropped 7; count of bases not matched to a gene: 10. The CDR3 DNA reads as TGCGCCAGCAGCTTGGGATTATCTAGCGGGAGAGGAAATGAGCAGTTCTTC. This gives the protein CASSLGLSSGRGNEQFF.

V and J are TRBV7-2 and TRBJ1-6; D may be TRBD1 (6 bases). This CDR3 is built from 15 residues. V was trimmed by 1 base and J by 7 bases, leaving 11 bases between them. Per germline, CDR1 SGHTA and CDR2 FQGNSA. CDR3 in DNA: TGTGCCAGCAGCTTAGACACCGGGACAAATTCACCCCTCCACTTT. Translated: CASSLDTGTNSPLHF.

The CDR3 reads CASSVAGFLDEQYF. CDR3 DNA sequence: TGTGCCAGCAGCGTAGCGGGGTTTTTGGACGAGCAGTACTTC. The chain combines TRBV9 with TRBJ2-4, with D possibly matching TRBD2 (5 bases). The last part of the DNA fits TRBJ2-7 better; the J call may be wrong. The CDR3 is made up of 14 amino acids. Germline assignment: CDR1 SGDLS and CDR2 YYNGEE.

On this clonotype: One base away lies a much larger clone, so this may be a sequencing read error. The V and J genes are TRBV5-1 and TRBJ1-6; 10 bases agree with TRBD1. The CDR3 totals 14 residues. Germline assignment: CDR1 SGHRS and CDR2 YFSETQ. CDR3 loop: CASSLETGGSPPHF. The CDR3 DNA is TGCGCCAGCAGCTTAGAGACAGGGGGCTCACCCCCCCACTTT.

The chain is built from TRBV12-5 and TRBJ1-2; D remains ambiguous. The CDR3 has 13 amino acids. The V gene's germline CDR1 is LGHNT and CDR2 FRNRAP. V shed 7 bases and J shed 8 bases, with 17 bases lying between them. CDR3: CASAPDHRYGYTF. For the CDR3, the DNA is TGTGCTAGTGCCCCCGACCATCGCTACGGCTACACCTTC.

This chain uses TRBV3-1 with TRBJ2-5; D perhaps matches TRBD1 (5 bases). CDR1 and CDR2 from the germline V gene are LGHDT and YNNKEL (reference sequence). V lost 1 base and J 5 bases, leaving 14 bases between the germline ends. This CDR3 spans 15 amino acids. The CDR3 region is CASSQVGWGVETQYF. CDR3 bases: TGTGCCAGCAGCCAAGTAGGGTGGGGCGTCGAGACCCAGTACTTC.

This clonotype was found once. The chain joins TRBV4-1 to TRBJ2-3; 11 nucleotides line up with TRBD1. Trimming removed 3 bases from V and 5 bases from J; junction bases left unmatched: 4. This CDR3 is built from 15 residues. Germline V lookup: CDR1 MGHRA, CDR2 YSYEKL. In DNA, the CDR3 is TGCGCCAGCAGCCATCCCGGGACAGGGGGAGATACGCAGTATTTT. It is translated as CASSHPGTGGDTQYF.

The CDR3 DNA follows: TGTGCCAGCAGCGTAGTCACTAGCGGGAGACCCGGAGATGAGCAGTTCTTC. Translation gives CASSVVTSGRPGDEQFF. The chain is built from TRBV9 and TRBJ2-1, with 11 nucleotides matching TRBD2. Germline V gene sequence: CDR1 SGDLS, CDR2 YYNGEE. This CDR3 spans 17 amino acids. V dropped 0 bases and J dropped 8; count of bases not matched to a gene: 10. The full variable domain, completed using reference TRBV9 and TRBJ2-1, is DSGVTQTPKHLITATGQRVTLRCSPRSGDLSVYWYQQSLDQGLQFLIQYYNGEERAKGNILERFSAQQFPDLHSELNLSSLELGDSALYFCASSVVTSGRPGDEQFFGPGTRLTVL.

This chain joins TRBV20-1 and TRBJ2-7; TRBD2 aligns across 8 bases. The CDR3 loop spans 13 amino acids. Germline V gives CDR1 DFQATT, CDR2 SNEGSKA (reference sequence). Unmatched junction bases numbered 8, after V lost 3 bases and J lost 7 bases. The CDR3 is CSASEGTRGEQYF. CDR3 nucleotides: TGCAGTGCTAGTGAAGGGACTAGGGGTGAGCAGTACTTC.

This clonotype has only a few counts. The chain combines TRBV29-1 with TRBJ1-1; a weak D match, TRBD1 (6 bases). The V end was cut by 5 bases, the J end by 4 bases, with 11 bases between. This CDR3 spans 12 amino acids. CDR1 is SQVTM, CDR2 ANQGSEA, per germline. The CDR3 DNA follows: TGCAGCGTTTTACAGGGATCCACTGAAGCTTTCTTT. It yields the protein CSVLQGSTEAFF.

The chain has TRBV18 and TRBJ2-7, with D possibly being TRBD2 (6 bases). The J call is in doubt because the DNA end fits TRBJ2-5 better. Germline V CDR1 and CDR2: KGHSH, LQKENI. This CDR3 contains 14 residues. The CDR3 region has the DNA TGTGCCAGCTCATTGACTAGTAACGAAGAGACCCAGTACTTC. It encodes CASSLTSNEETQYF.

V gene TRBV9 combines with J gene TRBJ2-5; D perhaps matches TRBD1 (5 bases). Trimming pared 4 bases from V and 11 bases from J, leaving 24 bases between. The CDR3 contains 15 residues. CDR1 and CDR2 (germline): SGDLS, YYNGEE. This chain's CDR3 is CASSPQVDSNNEQYF. The CDR3 coding sequence is TGTGCCAGCAGCCCACAGGTAGACTCCAACAATGAGCAGTACTTC.

As for this clonotype: Its ends do not fully match the called genes, so a read error is possible. This chain links TRBV4-3 with TRBJ2-3, with 9 bases lining up with TRBD2. The CDR3 contains 19 residues. CDR1 and CDR2 (germline): LGHNA, YSLEER. The CDR3 loop is CASSQEDGSGRSLSDAQYF. For the CDR3, the DNA is TGCGCCAGCAGCCAAGAAGACGGTAGCGGGAGAAGTTTGTCAGATGCGCAGTATTTT.

The chain uses TRBV4-2 and TRBJ1-1; D is undetermined. Trimming removed 0 bases at V and 0 bases at J, with 8 bases between. This CDR3 region has 15 residues. Germline CDR1 LGHNA, CDR2 YNFKEQ. The CDR3 coding sequence is TGTGCCAGCAGCCAAGACCTAAGAGTGAACACTGAAGCTTTCTTT. It specifies CASSQDLRVNTEAFF.

The V and J genes are TRBV5-1 and TRBJ2-2; perhaps TRBD1 as D (5 bases). CDR1 SGHRS and CDR2 YFSETQ come from the germline V gene. V was trimmed by 6 bases and J by 5 bases, leaving 14 bases between them. The CDR3 is 14 residues long. The CDR3 DNA sequence: TGCGCCAGCAAGGTAACAGGAAGGACCGGGGAGCTGTTTTTT. Translation gives CASKVTGRTGELFF.

This clonotype was counted only a few times. J is TRBJ1-1 and V is TRBV24-1; 7 bases are shared with TRBD1. The CDR3 has 14 amino acids. The junction had 1 base not matched to a gene; V was cut back by 3 bases and J by 1 base. Per the germline V gene, CDR1 is KGHDR and CDR2 is SFDVKD. The CDR3 region is CATSDDRANTEAFF. The CDR3, as DNA: TGTGCCACCAGTGATGACAGGGCGAACACTGAAGCTTTCTTT.

V and J are TRBV20-1 and TRBJ1-1; 7 nucleotides line up with TRBD1. CDR1 is DFQATT, CDR2 SNEGSKA, per germline (reference sequence). V lost 6 bases and J lost 1; bases outside the gene matches: 11. The CDR3 consists of 15 residues. The DNA of the CDR3 is TGCAGTGCCCCCGGACAGGTGAGAACGAACACTGAAGCTTTCTTT. Translating gives CSAPGQVRTNTEAFF.

The V call is TRBV7-9, the J call TRBJ2-5, with D possibly matching TRBD1 (5 bases). Trimming shortened V by 3 bases and J by 1 base, and 12 bases separated the two germline ends. Germline V lookup: CDR1 SEHNR, CDR2 FQNEAQ (reference sequence). CDR3 length equals 15 residues. As DNA, the CDR3 is TGTGCCAGCAGCTTCAAAGGGGTCCTCCAAGAGACCCAGTACTTC. It yields the protein CASSFKGVLQETQYF.